A single sample is the source of the 29 T cell receptor beta chains below, sequenced in a study of T-cell reconstitution after alpha-beta-depleted transplantation in children. Using unique molecular identifiers, the investigators prepared the TCRbeta library. A single record per CDR3 protein comes from TCRdb applying MiXCR to the PCR reads. This table holds some 590,000 distinct CDR3 sequences, 10% found once. Here the sequenced sample was PBMCs from the stem cell graft donor, taken from the stem cell graft. The receptors shown here come from a human donor who donated a stem cell graft to a child with acute myeloid leukemia.

The chain recombines TRBV7-2 with TRBJ1-1, with a possible D match to TRBD1 (6 bases). CDR3 size: 17 residues. Trimming cost V 3 bases and J 0 bases, with 17 bases left between them. Looked up from germline, CDR1 is SGHTA and CDR2 is FQGNSA. CDR3 sequence: CASSFGKGGRLNTEAFF. In DNA, the CDR3 is TGTGCCAGCAGCTTTGGGAAAGGGGGGCGGTTGAACACTGAAGCTTTCTTT.

In this sample, this clonotype turned up a few times. The V call is TRBV29-1, the J call TRBJ2-1; tentative D call: TRBD2 (5 bases). From germline, CDR1 is SQVTM and CDR2 ANQGSEA. The CDR3 runs 12 residues. The V end was cut by 7 bases, the J end by 8 bases, with 15 bases between. The CDR3 DNA reads as TGCAGCGAAGAAACTAGGGCCCATGAGCAGTTCTTC. Amino acids: CSEETRAHEQFF.

This clonotype was seen a handful of times. The chain carries TRBV10-1 and TRBJ1-1, with D unresolved. V lost 2 bases and J 0 bases, leaving 10 bases between the germline ends. Looked up from germline, CDR1 is WNHNN and CDR2 is SYGVQD (reference sequence). This CDR3 has 15 amino acids. The CDR3 DNA sequence: TGCGCCAGCAGTGAGGTGGCCAGCATGAACACTGAAGCTTTCTTT. It specifies CASSEVASMNTEAFF.

This chain connects TRBV28 to TRBJ2-1; 11 positions agree with TRBD2. The CDR3 runs 18 residues. Germline V CDR1 and CDR2: MDHEN, SYDVKM. Unmatched junction bases numbered 17, after V lost 5 bases and J lost 8 bases. This CDR3 reads CASSPYELTSGREDEQFF. The CDR3 bases are TGTGCCAGCAGTCCCTATGAACTTACTAGCGGGAGAGAGGATGAGCAGTTCTTC.

This clonotype was seen a handful of times. The rearrangement uses TRBV5-5 and TRBJ2-3; tentative D call: TRBD2 (6 bases). Looked up from germline, CDR1 is SGHKS and CDR2 is YYEKEE (reference sequence). V lost 3 bases and J lost 2, with 13 bases in between. The CDR3 is 15 residues long. The CDR3 loop is CASSSRDGNTDTQYF. CDR3 DNA sequence: TGTGCCAGCAGCTCGCGGGACGGCAACACAGATACGCAGTATTTT.

The sample holds many counts of this clonotype. The chain joins TRBV12-3 or TRBV12-4 to TRBJ1-1; D unclear. The CDR3 contains 14 residues. The V end was cut by 2 bases, the J end by 0 bases, with 7 bases between. The CDR3 DNA sequence: TGTGCCAGCAGTTTAAAGGGATTGAACACTGAAGCTTTCTTT. Amino acids: CASSLKGLNTEAFF.

This clonotype was counted between two and nine times. The J gene is TRBJ2-1, the V gene TRBV5-1, with 10 bases fitting TRBD2. CDR1 is SGHRS, CDR2 YFSETQ, per germline. V shed 1 base, J shed 8 bases, and the junction held 12 bases outside the gene matches. CDR3 length: 17 amino acids. In DNA form, the CDR3 reads TGCGCCAGCAGCTTGCGGCTAGCGGGAGAAGGAGGAGATGAGCAGTTCTTC. It translates to CASSLRLAGEGGDEQFF.

The chain employs TRBV20-1 and TRBJ1-1; D gene unclear. V was cut by 0 bases and J by 8 bases, with 7 bases left in between. The CDR3 is made up of 11 amino acids. From germline, CDR1 is DFQATT and CDR2 SNEGSKA (reference sequence). The CDR3 sequence: CSARDRQEAFF. Written as DNA, the CDR3 is TGCAGTGCTAGAGATAGGCAGGAAGCTTTCTTT.

The chain uses TRBV6-4 and TRBJ1-4, with a weak D call TRBD1 (5 bases). Trimming cost V 6 bases and J 12 bases, with 14 bases left between them. The CDR3 runs to 12 residues. In germline, CDR1 is MRHNA, CDR2 SNTAGT. CDR3 loop: CASSHSRGELFF. The CDR3 region has the DNA TGTGCCAGCAGCCACTCACGGGGGGAACTGTTTTTT.

This clonotype was seen only a few times. CDR3 in amino acids: CASSFRSGPHEQFF. Written as DNA, the CDR3 is TGCGCCAGCAGCTTTCGATCGGGACCCCATGAGCAGTTCTTC. The chain couples TRBV5-1 to TRBJ2-1; D may correspond to TRBD1 or TRBD2 (5 bases each). The V gene's germline CDR1 is SGHRS and CDR2 YFSETQ. The length of the CDR3 is 14 residues. The ends were cut back, 2 bases at V and 8 bases at J, with 14 bases in the middle.

The V gene is TRBV29-1, the J gene TRBJ2-7, with D perhaps TRBD1 (7 bases). The CDR3 is 16 amino acids. Germline CDR1 is SQVTM and CDR2 is ANQGSEA. V shed 3 bases and J shed 2 bases, with 20 bases lying between them. DNA of the CDR3: TGCAGCGTTGACGAAGGGGGCACGGGGGCGGCCTACGAGCAGTACTTC. It translates to CSVDEGGTGAAYEQYF.

Only a few counts were recorded for this clonotype. This chain uses TRBV10-3 with TRBJ2-7; 12 nucleotides line up with TRBD2. Germline V gene sequence: CDR1 ENHRY, CDR2 SYGVKD. The CDR3 contains 16 residues. J was trimmed by 8 bases and V by 4 bases; bases with no gene match: 12. In nucleotides, the CDR3 is TGTGCCATCAGTGCAACTAGCGGGGGGACACTACGAAAGCAGTACTTC. Its translation: CAISATSGGTLRKQYF.

This clonotype was seen a few times. The chain employs TRBV4-1 and TRBJ2-3, with TRBD2 matching 7 bases. This CDR3 has 14 residues. Germline CDR1 is MGHRA and CDR2 is YSYEKL. Unmatched junction bases numbered 3, after V lost 1 base and J lost 5 bases. CDR3 loop: CASSQGGSRDTQYF. As DNA, the CDR3 is TGCGCCAGCAGCCAAGGCGGGAGTAGAGATACGCAGTATTTT.

This clonotype was recorded many times. The chain is built from TRBV4-3 and TRBJ2-1; D call uncertain. The CDR3 covers 15 residues. The V end lost 0 bases, the J end lost 7 bases, and 13 bases lay between the germline ends. Germline V gene data show CDR1 as LGHNA and CDR2 as YSLEER. DNA of the CDR3: TGCGCCAGCAGCCAAGATAAGGCCGGGTTAAATGAGCAGTTCTTC. It encodes CASSQDKAGLNEQFF.

This clonotype was found a few times. The genes are TRBV10-3 and TRBJ2-1; 9 bases are a match to TRBD1. V dropped 6 bases and J dropped 7; count of bases not matched to a gene: 7. This CDR3 is 14 amino acids long. CDR1 and CDR2 (germline): ENHRY, SYGVKD. CDR3 residues: CAISDRGTTNEQFF. CDR3 coding DNA: TGTGCCATCAGCGACAGGGGGACCACTAATGAGCAGTTCTTC.

This clonotype appeared many times. The CDR3 nucleotides are TGCAGCGTTGCCGGGGGGGGAAACAATCAGCCCCAGCATTTT. Translating gives CSVAGGGNNQPQHF. The chain has TRBV29-1 and TRBJ1-5; a possible D gene is TRBD1 (5 bases). Trimming took 4 bases from V and 3 from J, leaving 13 bases between them. This CDR3 comprises 14 residues. Germline assignment: CDR1 SQVTM and CDR2 ANQGSEA.

This clonotype came up a few times. V is TRBV7-9 and J is TRBJ1-5, with D unclear. The V and J ends lost 3 bases and 3 bases respectively, with 9 bases between them. CDR3 size: 14 residues. Germline CDR1 reads SEHNR; CDR2 reads FQNEAQ (reference sequence). The CDR3 is CASSLWETNQPQHF. The DNA of the CDR3 is TGTGCCAGCAGCTTGTGGGAAACCAATCAGCCCCAGCATTTT.

This clonotype was seen repeatedly, ten times or more. The J gene is TRBJ2-2, the V gene TRBV29-1, with D unclear. The CDR3 extends over 12 amino acids. Trimming removed 3 bases at V and 7 bases at J, with 9 bases between. Germline CDR1 SQVTM, CDR2 ANQGSEA. CDR3 bases: TGCAGCGTTGACTCCTATGGCGGGGAGCTGTTTTTT. Amino acid sequence: CSVDSYGGELFF.

CDR3 amino acids: CASSLDLAREQYF. For the CDR3, the DNA is TGTGCCAGCAGCCTAGATCTAGCAAGGGAGCAGTACTTC. V and J are TRBV7-8 and TRBJ2-7; a weak D match, TRBD2 (5 bases). The germline CDR1 and CDR2 sequences are SGHVS and FQNEAQ. The CDR3 sequence is 13 residues long. Trimming took off 5 bases at V and 7 bases at J, with 15 bases between the two ends.

Many counts were recorded for this clonotype. The J gene is TRBJ2-3, the V gene TRBV7-2, with D possibly being TRBD1 or TRBD2 (5 bases each). The CDR3 sequence is 15 residues long. Trimming took 5 bases from V and 4 from J, leaving 16 bases between them. Germline lookup yields CDR1 SGHTA and CDR2 FQGNSA. The CDR3 DNA reads as TGTGCCAGCAGCCCGGGGCCTCAGGGCGCAGATACGCAGTATTTT. The encoded protein is CASSPGPQGADTQYF. Drawing the rest from reference TRBV7-2 and TRBJ2-3, the complete variable domain is GAGVSQSPSNKVTEKGKDVELRCDPISGHTALYWYRQSLGQGLEFLIYFQGNSAPDKSGLPSDRFSAERTGGSVSTLTIQRTQQEDSAVYLCASSPGPQGADTQYFGPGTRLTVL.

This clonotype has more than one count but fewer than ten. The CDR3 loop reads CASTLAQTQYF. CDR3 nucleotides: TGTGCCAGCACCTTGGCCCAGACCCAGTACTTC. The chain carries TRBV12-3 or TRBV12-4 and TRBJ2-5; D not resolved. CDR3 length: 11 residues. The V and J ends lost 7 bases and 6 bases respectively, with 9 bases between them.

This clonotype was detected only a few times. The chain has TRBV20-1 and TRBJ2-1, with D maybe TRBD2 (5 bases). V was clipped by 7 bases and J by 9 bases, with 16 bases between them. Germline assignment: CDR1 DFQATT and CDR2 SNEGSKA (reference sequence). The CDR3 has 12 amino acids. The chain's CDR3 is CSGSNLASEQFF. The CDR3 bases are TGCAGTGGTAGTAACCTAGCAAGTGAGCAGTTCTTC.

The chain has TRBV29-1 and TRBJ2-2, with D possibly being TRBD1 (6 bases). This CDR3 comprises 13 residues. Germline V gives CDR1 SQVTM, CDR2 ANQGSEA. V gave up 6 bases and J gave up 6 bases, with 14 bases separating them. The CDR3 coding sequence is TGCAGCGTGGTCAGGGGAGCCCCCGGGGAGCTGTTTTTT. It yields the protein CSVVRGAPGELFF.

This clonotype turned up a few times. This chain connects TRBV6-1 to TRBJ1-1; D may be TRBD1 (5 bases). Looked up from germline, CDR1 is MNHNS and CDR2 is SASEGT. The V end was cut by 6 bases, the J end by 0 bases, with 14 bases between. This CDR3 contains 15 residues. The chain's CDR3 is CASRQNRGLNTEAFF. CDR3 coding DNA: TGTGCCAGCAGGCAGAACCGGGGGTTGAACACTGAAGCTTTCTTT.

This clonotype has just a few counts. V and J are TRBV20-1 and TRBJ2-1; 9 nucleotides line up with TRBD2. The CDR3 is made up of 16 amino acids. The J segment lost 0 bases and the V segment lost 1 base, leaving 4 bases of the junction unmatched. Germline CDR1 and CDR2: DFQATT and SNEGSKA (reference sequence). The DNA of the CDR3 is TGCAGTGCTAGAGTCGTTAGCGGGAGCTCCTACAATGAGCAGTTCTTC. Protein sequence: CSARVVSGSSYNEQFF.

This chain joins TRBV12-3 or TRBV12-4 and TRBJ1-1; TRBD1 is a possible D gene (6 bases). CDR3 size: 15 residues. The V gene lost 7 bases and the J gene lost 0 bases, with 15 bases spanning the gap. CDR3 DNA sequence: TGTGCCAGCACCGGACAGTCTGGAGTGAACACTGAAGCTTTCTTT. It yields the protein CASTGQSGVNTEAFF.

The V gene is TRBV4-3, the J gene TRBJ2-1; D gene uncertain. Deletions cut 2 bases from V and 4 bases from J, with 18 bases between. The CDR3 spans 17 residues. Germline-derived CDR1 and CDR2 are LGHNA and YSLEER. The CDR3: CASSQSRIGLPYNEQFF. In DNA form, the CDR3 reads TGCGCCAGCAGCCAATCGAGAATTGGCTTGCCGTACAATGAGCAGTTCTTC.

The sample holds many counts of this clonotype. The V gene is TRBV30, the J gene TRBJ2-3; 11 nucleotides agree with TRBD2. This CDR3 is 16 amino acids long. Looked up from germline, CDR1 is GTSNPN and CDR2 is SVGIG (reference sequence). V shed 5 bases, J shed 3 bases, and the junction held 10 bases outside the gene matches. Written as DNA, the CDR3 is TGTGCCTGGGGGGGAGCTAGCGGGAGGAATACAGATACGCAGTATTTT. This gives the protein CAWGGASGRNTDTQYF. The full variable domain, its missing parts supplied by reference TRBV30 and TRBJ2-3, is SQTIHQWPATLVQPVGSPLSLECTVEGTSNPNLYWYRQAAGRGLQLLFYSVGIGQISSEVPQNLSASRPQDRQFILSSKKLLLSDSGFYLCAWGGASGRNTDTQYFGPGTRLTVL.

This sequence joins TRBV28 and TRBJ1-2, with D unclear. This CDR3 has 16 amino acids. CDR1 is MDHEN and CDR2 is SYDVKM in the germline V gene. The V and J ends lost 3 bases and 5 bases respectively, with 19 bases between them. CDR3 amino acids: CASSLKSTSGPYGYTF. The CDR3 DNA sequence: TGTGCCAGCAGTTTGAAGTCTACCTCTGGCCCTTATGGCTACACCTTC.